In its sample, the clone carrying this T cell receptor (beta chain) was seen a few times. What it recognizes is unknown. Negatively enriched CD4+ T cells were divided by CD45RA into naive and memory. Generated by immunoSEQ multiplex PCR, the TCRdb table keeps only in-frame clones and is missing some. The sample shows more than 850,000 clones, more than 75% of them seen only once. This entry belongs to a study of shared clonotypes between healthy human individuals. Findings and caveats of the study: Naive subsets typically showed greater estimated richness than memory subsets.

Germline V gene lookup returns CDR1 MDHEN and CDR2 SYDVKM. The ends lost 4 bases at V and 7 bases at J; junction bases unmatched: 11. This CDR3 has 16 amino acids. This chain joins TRBV28 and TRBJ1-4, with 8 bases fitting TRBD1. The source is a man younger than 30 in good health. Some clones in this sample may be carry-over from other donors' samples. Source material: memory CD4+ T cells from PBMCs. Documented subset: CD45RA-negative fraction. The CDR3 spells CASSSSTGVGGEKLFF. Here the CDR3 DNA reads TGTGCCAGCAGTTCGTCGACAGGGGTCGGAGGTGAAAAACTGTTTTTT.